This TCR beta chain was found in a study of T-cell reconstitution after alpha-beta-depleted transplantation in children. Unique molecular identifiers were used to barcode this TCRbeta library. TCRdb fed the PCR reads into MiXCR, producing one record per CDR3 protein. This repertoire shows about 22,000 distinct CDR3 sequences, about a tenth found once; its top ten account for approximately 23%. Germline CDR1 and CDR2: LGHNT and FRNRAP. Deletions cut 5 bases from V and 5 bases from J, with 15 bases between. This CDR3 region has 14 residues. At least ten counts were recorded for this clonotype. J is TRBJ1-2 and V is TRBV12-5, with D possibly being TRBD1 (5 bases). The TCR comes from a human donor who donated a stem cell graft to a child with chronic granulomatous disease. The material was PBMCs from the stem cell graft donor, obtained from the stem cell graft. The CDR3 sequence is CASGAADTIYGYTF. CDR3 DNA: TGTGCTAGTGGTGCGGCGGACACCATTTATGGCTACACCTTC.